This entry features one TCR beta chain sequence. There is no known antigen for this receptor. The input lacks base qualities; no much larger clone sits a single base away. Mismatch repair deficiency was established in every enrolled patient by polymerase chain reaction or immunohistochemistry. TCR sequencing was performed for a few patients who responded to pembrolizumab therapy. Pembrolizumab PD-1 blockade was prospectively tested in advanced mismatch repair-deficient cancers, regardless of tissue of origin, in the phase II trial. Peripheral blood T cell samples were collected serially, before PD-1 blockade began and at several time points afterward. Blood sampling times were reported as weeks after the first pembrolizumab dose. These data come from a study of PD-1 blockade in mismatch repair-deficient tumors (dated 2017 in TCRdb). Concerning the study at large: Between late 2013 and September 2016, roughly 78 consecutive patients with over ten mismatch repair-deficient cancer types, all previously treated and progressing, were enrolled in the trial. Deep sequencing of TCR CDR3 regions was used to track tumor-associated T cell clones in peripheral blood of patients responding to PD-1 blockade.

Receptor amplification or capture employed the immunoSEQ multiplex PCR assay. The table was pulled from immuneACCESS by TCRdb, which kept in-frame rearrangements only. Such tables lose some clones; where checked, under half of the loss comes from unresolved V genes, and the rest has no known cause. The sample table holds under 75,000 clones, of which about 87% were seen once. More than 11% of the sample comes from the top ten. Study-level results and caveats: Rapid expansion after pembrolizumab followed by contraction, generally before radiologic responses, was shown by tumor-resident clones, which were often undetectable in blood before treatment.

This TCR came from an adult with mismatch repair-deficient cancer. The sequences come from peripheral blood, collected 52 weeks after starting pembrolizumab.

The DNA reads as follows: TGTGCCAGCAGTTACGGGACAGGGGGCGACGAGCAGTACTTC. Translated, it gives CASSYGTGGDEQYF. The chain links TRBV6-5 with TRBJ2-7, with TRBD1 matching 12 junction bases. The V end gives up 2 bases and the J end 5 bases, leaving 1 base in the junction not matched to a gene. The CDR3 goes from the cysteine to the phenylalanine over 14 residues. Kept here is only the CDR3 DNA, which spans 42 bases and is read in frame from base 1. The germline V gene gives CDR1 as MNHEY and CDR2 as SVGAGI.